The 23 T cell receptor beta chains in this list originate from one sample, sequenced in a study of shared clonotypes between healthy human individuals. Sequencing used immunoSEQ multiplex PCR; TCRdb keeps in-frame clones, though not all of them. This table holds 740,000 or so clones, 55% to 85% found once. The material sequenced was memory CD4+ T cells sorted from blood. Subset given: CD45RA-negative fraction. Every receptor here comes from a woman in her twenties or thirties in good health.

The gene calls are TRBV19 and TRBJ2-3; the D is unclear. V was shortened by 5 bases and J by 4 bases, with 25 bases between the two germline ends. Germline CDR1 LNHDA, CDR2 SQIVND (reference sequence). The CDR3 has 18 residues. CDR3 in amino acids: CASSSITLGPGLSDTQYF. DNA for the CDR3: TGTGCCAGTAGTTCAATAACCCTGGGTCCAGGCCTATCAGATACGCAGTATTTT.

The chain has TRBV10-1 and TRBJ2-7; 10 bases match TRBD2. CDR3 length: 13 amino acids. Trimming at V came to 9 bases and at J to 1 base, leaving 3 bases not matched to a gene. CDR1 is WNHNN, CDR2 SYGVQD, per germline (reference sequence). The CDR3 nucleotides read TGCGCCAGGGGGACTAGCGTTTCCTACGAGCAGTACTTC. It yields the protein CARGTSVSYEQYF.

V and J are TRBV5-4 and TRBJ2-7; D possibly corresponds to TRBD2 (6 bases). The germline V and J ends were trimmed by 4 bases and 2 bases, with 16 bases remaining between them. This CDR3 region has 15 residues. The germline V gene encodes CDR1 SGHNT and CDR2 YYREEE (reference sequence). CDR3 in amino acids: CASSPAGGEAYEQYF. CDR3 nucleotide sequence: TGTGCCAGCAGCCCGGCGGGTGGGGAGGCCTACGAGCAGTACTTC. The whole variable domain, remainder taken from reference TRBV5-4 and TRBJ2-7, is ETGVTQSPTHLIKTRGQQVTLRCSSQSGHNTVSWYQQALGQGPQFIFQYYREEENGRGNFPPRFSGLQFPNYSSELNVNALELDDSALYLCASSPAGGEAYEQYFGPGTRLTVT.

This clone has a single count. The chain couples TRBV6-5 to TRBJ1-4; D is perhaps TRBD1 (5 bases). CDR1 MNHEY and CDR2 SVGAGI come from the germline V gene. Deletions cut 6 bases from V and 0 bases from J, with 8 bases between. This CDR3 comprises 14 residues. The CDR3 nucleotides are TGTGCCAGCAGGCAGGGTGCAACTAATGAAAAACTGTTTTTT. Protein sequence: CASRQGATNEKLFF.

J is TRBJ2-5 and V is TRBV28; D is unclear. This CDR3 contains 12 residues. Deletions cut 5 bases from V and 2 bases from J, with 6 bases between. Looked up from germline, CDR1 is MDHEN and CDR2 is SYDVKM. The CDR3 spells CASSVTQETQYF. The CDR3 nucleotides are TGTGCCAGCAGTGTCACACAAGAGACCCAGTACTTC.

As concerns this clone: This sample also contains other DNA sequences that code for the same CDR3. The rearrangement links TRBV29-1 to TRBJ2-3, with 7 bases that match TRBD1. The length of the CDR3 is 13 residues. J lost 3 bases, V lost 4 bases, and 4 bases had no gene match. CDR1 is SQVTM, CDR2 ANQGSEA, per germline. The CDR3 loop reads CSVGQGGTDTQYF. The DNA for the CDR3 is TGCAGCGTTGGACAGGGTGGGACAGATACGCAGTATTTT.

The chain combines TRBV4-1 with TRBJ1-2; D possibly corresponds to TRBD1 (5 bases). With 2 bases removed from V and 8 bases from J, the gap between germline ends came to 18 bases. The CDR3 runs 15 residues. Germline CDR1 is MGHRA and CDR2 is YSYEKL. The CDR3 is CASSQQDRQGGGYTF. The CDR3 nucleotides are TGCGCCAGCAGCCAACAAGACCGCCAGGGTGGGGGCTACACCTTC.

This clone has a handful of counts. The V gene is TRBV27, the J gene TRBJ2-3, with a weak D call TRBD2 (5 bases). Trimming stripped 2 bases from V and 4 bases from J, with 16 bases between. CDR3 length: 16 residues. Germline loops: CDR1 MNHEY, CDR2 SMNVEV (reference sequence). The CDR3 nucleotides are TGTGCCAGCAGTTTAAAGGGAGTAGTTTTGGCAGATACGCAGTATTTT. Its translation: CASSLKGVVLADTQYF.

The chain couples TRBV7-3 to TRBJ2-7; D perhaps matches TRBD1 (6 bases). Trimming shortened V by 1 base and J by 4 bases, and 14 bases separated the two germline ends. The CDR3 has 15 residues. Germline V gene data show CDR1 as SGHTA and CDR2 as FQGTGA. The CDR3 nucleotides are TGTGCCAGCAGCTTAAAGCCCGACCAGGGGTACGAGCAGTACTTC. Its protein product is CASSLKPDQGYEQYF.

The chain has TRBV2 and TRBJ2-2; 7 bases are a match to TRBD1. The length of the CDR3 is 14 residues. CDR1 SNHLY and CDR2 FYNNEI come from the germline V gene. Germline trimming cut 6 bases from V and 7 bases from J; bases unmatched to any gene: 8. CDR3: CASRDTGDHGELFF. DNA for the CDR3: TGTGCCAGCAGGGATACAGGGGATCACGGGGAGCTGTTTTTT. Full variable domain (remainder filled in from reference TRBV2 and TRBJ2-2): EPEVTQTPSHQVTQMGQEVILRCVPISNHLYFYWYRQILGQKVEFLVSFYNNEISEKSEIFDDQFSVERPDGSNFTLKIRSTKLEDSAMYFCASRDTGDHGELFFGEGSRLTVL.

CDR3 DNA: TGTGCCAGCAGTTCCCCGGACGGGGTTTATCAGCCCCAGCATTTT. Amino acids: CASSSPDGVYQPQHF. The J gene is TRBJ1-5, the V gene TRBV28, with D uncertain. This CDR3 is built from 15 residues. The germline V gene encodes CDR1 MDHEN and CDR2 SYDVKM. V lost 4 bases to trimming and J lost 5 bases, with 15 bases between them.

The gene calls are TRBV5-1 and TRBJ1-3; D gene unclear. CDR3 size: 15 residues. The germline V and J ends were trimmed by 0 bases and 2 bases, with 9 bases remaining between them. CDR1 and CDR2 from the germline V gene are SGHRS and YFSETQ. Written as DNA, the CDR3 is TGCGCCAGCAGCTTGGATTGGGGTACTGGAAACACCATATATTTT. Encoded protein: CASSLDWGTGNTIYF.

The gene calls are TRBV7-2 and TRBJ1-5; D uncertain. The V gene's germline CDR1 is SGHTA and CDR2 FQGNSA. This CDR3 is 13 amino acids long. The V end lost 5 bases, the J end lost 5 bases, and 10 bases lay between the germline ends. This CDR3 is CASSPHMDQPQHF. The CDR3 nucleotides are TGTGCCAGCAGCCCGCACATGGATCAGCCCCAGCATTTT.

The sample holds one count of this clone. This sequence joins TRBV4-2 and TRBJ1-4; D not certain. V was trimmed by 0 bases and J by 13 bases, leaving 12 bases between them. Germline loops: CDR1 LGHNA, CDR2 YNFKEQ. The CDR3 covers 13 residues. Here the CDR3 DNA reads TGTGCCAGCAGCCAAGAGGCCGGAGCCGTACTGTTTTTT. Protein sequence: CASSQEAGAVLFF.

CDR3 amino acids: CASSLGRQGPTGELFF. The CDR3 DNA reads as TGTGCCAGCAGCTTAGGGCGACAGGGCCCCACCGGGGAGCTGTTTTTT. This sequence joins TRBV7-6 and TRBJ2-2, with 7 bases matching TRBD1. V shed 1 base and J 4 bases; nucleotides not matched to a gene: 6. CDR3 size: 16 residues. The germline gives CDR1 SGHVS, CDR2 FNYEAQ. Complete variable domain (other parts from reference TRBV7-6 and TRBJ2-2): GAGVSQSPRYKVTKRGQDVALRCDPISGHVSLYWYRQALGQGPEFLTYFNYEAQQDKSGLPNDRFSAERPEGSISTLTIQRTEQRDSAMYRCASSLGRQGPTGELFFGEGSRLTVL.

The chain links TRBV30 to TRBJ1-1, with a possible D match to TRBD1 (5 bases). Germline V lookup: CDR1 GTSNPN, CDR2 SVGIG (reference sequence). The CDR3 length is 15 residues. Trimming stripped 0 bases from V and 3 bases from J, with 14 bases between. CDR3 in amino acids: CAWSVKGRTDTEAFF. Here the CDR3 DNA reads TGTGCCTGGAGTGTAAAGGGACGGACGGACACTGAAGCTTTCTTT.

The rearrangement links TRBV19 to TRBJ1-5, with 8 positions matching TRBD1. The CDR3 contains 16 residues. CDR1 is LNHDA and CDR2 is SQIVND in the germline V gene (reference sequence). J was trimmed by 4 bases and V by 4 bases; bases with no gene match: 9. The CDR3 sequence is CASSTTGEEPNQPQHF. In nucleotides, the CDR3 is TGTGCCAGTAGTACGACAGGGGAAGAGCCTAATCAGCCCCAGCATTTT.

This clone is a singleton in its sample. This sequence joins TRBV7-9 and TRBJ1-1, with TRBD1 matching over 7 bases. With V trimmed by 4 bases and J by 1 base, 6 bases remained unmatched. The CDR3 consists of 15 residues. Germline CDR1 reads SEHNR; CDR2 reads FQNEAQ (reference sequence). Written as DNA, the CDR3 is TGTGCCAGCAGCTCCCGGACAGGAAAGAACACTGAAGCTTTCTTT. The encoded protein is CASSSRTGKNTEAFF.

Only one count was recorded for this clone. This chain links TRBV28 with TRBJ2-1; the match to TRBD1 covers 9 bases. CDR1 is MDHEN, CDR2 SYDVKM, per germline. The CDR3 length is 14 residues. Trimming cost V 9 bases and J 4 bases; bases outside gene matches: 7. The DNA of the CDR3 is TGTGCCAGTTCAGGGACAGGGCATTACAATGAGCAGTTCTTC. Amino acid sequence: CASSGTGHYNEQFF.

The CDR3 here is CASSLGAGYNEQFF. The CDR3 DNA reads as TGCGCCAGCAGCTTGGGGGCCGGGTACAATGAGCAGTTCTTC. The genes are TRBV5-1 and TRBJ2-1; D unclear. The length of the CDR3 is 14 residues. Germline V gene data show CDR1 as SGHRS and CDR2 as YFSETQ. V lost 0 bases, J lost 4 bases, and 8 bases lay in between.

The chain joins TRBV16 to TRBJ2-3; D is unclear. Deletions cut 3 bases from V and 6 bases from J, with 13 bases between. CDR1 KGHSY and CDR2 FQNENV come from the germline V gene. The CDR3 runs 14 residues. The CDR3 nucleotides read TGTGCCAGCAGCCACCCCAATAACCGGGATACGCAGTATTTT. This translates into CASSHPNNRDTQYF.

The CDR3 DNA sequence: TGTGCCAGCTTAACAGCGACCTACGAGCAGTACTTC. Amino acids: CASLTATYEQYF. The J gene is TRBJ2-7, the V gene TRBV28; D gene uncertain. Germline CDR1 is MDHEN and CDR2 is SYDVKM. Trimming stripped 8 bases from V and 2 bases from J, with 10 bases between. The CDR3 is 12 residues long. The full variable domain, in which reference TRBV28 and TRBJ2-7 provide the parts outside the CDR3, is DVKVTQSSRYLVKRTGEKVFLECVQDMDHENMFWYRQDPGLGLRLIYFSYDVKMKEKGDIPEGYSVSREKKERFSLILESASTNQTSMYLCASLTATYEQYFGPGTRLTVT.

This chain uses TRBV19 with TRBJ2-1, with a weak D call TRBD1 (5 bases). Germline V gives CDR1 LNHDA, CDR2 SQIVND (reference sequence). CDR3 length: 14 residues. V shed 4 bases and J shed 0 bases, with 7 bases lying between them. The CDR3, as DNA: TGTGCCAGTAGTAGGGGCCGCTCCTACAATGAGCAGTTCTTC. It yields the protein CASSRGRSYNEQFF.